This T cell receptor (beta chain) emerged from a study of a mutant IDH1 vaccine in newly diagnosed glioma. Across the whole study: A 62.5% male, approximately 38% female split and a mean age of about 40 years characterized treated patients. Overall study results and limits: Detectable vaccine-induced immune responses arose in approximately 93% of patients. Variations in leading peripheral T cell clonotypes appeared to have no connection with pseudoprogression.

Comments on this clone: Antigen specificity is unknown.

Sequencing was performed with immunoSEQ multiplex PCR; in TCRdb, only in-frame clones are kept and a portion is missing. The sample has about 54,000 clones, 65% to 85% seen once. Time point specified: baseline, week 1 (first vaccination visit). Stated treatment: pre-vaccination baseline after standard-of-care therapy. Donor tumors were new WHO grade 3 or 4 IDH1-mutant, ATRX-lost astrocytomas. The CDR3 consists of 16 residues. CDR1 SGHRS and CDR2 YFSETQ come from the germline V gene. Trimming cost V 2 bases and J 0 bases, with 11 bases left between them. The chain is built from TRBV5-1 and TRBJ1-4; the D gene is possibly TRBD1 (5 bases). The TCR sequence derives from a man between 18 and 35 years old with glioma. The source material was PBMCs, sampled from a glioma patient treated with radiotherapy, temozolomide or both. CDR3 in DNA: TGCGCCAGCAGCTTTCCATTGACAGCAACTAATGAAAAACTGTTTTTT. The encoded protein is CASSFPLTATNEKLFF.